This is a list of T cell receptor beta chains from one sample in a study of shared clonotypes between healthy human individuals. Sequencing used immunoSEQ multiplex PCR; TCRdb keeps in-frame clones, though not all of them. The sample lists about 2,100,000 clones, 85% to 95% occurring once. The sample consisted of naive CD8+ T cells from PBMCs. These TCRs come from a man between 18 and 29 years old in good health. Some clones in this sample may be carry-over from other donors' samples. Both conserved end residues are trimmed from each CDR3. Each record gives: CDR3 protein, clone size, J gene, CDR3 length, V gene. Clone size, where shown, is once, few, many, or a class for clones that have expanded.

CDR3aa: ASSFRVRYEQY
abundance: -
j_gene: TRBJ2-7
len: 11
v_gene: TRBV7-8

CDR3aa: ASSQSPGLAAKPTYEQY
abundance: -
j_gene: TRBJ2-7
len: 17
v_gene: TRBV4-1

CDR3aa: ASSQEVAGGTNEQF
abundance: -
j_gene: TRBJ2-1
len: 14
v_gene: TRBV4-1

CDR3aa: ATNGEGAGEQY
abundance: once
j_gene: TRBJ2-7
len: 11
v_gene: TRBV6-5

CDR3aa: ASSPALSTEAF
abundance: few
j_gene: TRBJ1-1
len: 11
v_gene: TRBV9

CDR3aa: ASSEMGLAGDTQY
abundance: -
j_gene: TRBJ2-3
len: 13
v_gene: TRBV7-9

CDR3aa: ASRYDSGRTYEQY
abundance: -
j_gene: TRBJ2-7
len: 13
v_gene: TRBV28

CDR3aa: ASSPLAGGPGELF
abundance: -
j_gene: TRBJ2-2
len: 13
v_gene: TRBV27

CDR3aa: ASSLSRQADYEQY
abundance: -
j_gene: TRBJ2-7
len: 13
v_gene: TRBV28

CDR3aa: ASSLGVDTQY
abundance: -
j_gene: TRBJ2-3
len: 10
v_gene: TRBV7-9

CDR3aa: ASSQYGTVRPETQY
abundance: -
j_gene: TRBJ2-5
len: 14
v_gene: TRBV5-1

CDR3aa: ASSPDGLVSYEQY
abundance: -
j_gene: TRBJ2-7
len: 13
v_gene: TRBV27

CDR3aa: ASSLAPGTGPYGYT
abundance: -
j_gene: TRBJ1-2
len: 14
v_gene: TRBV5-1

CDR3aa: SVEDSPAGGLYEQY
abundance: -
j_gene: TRBJ2-7
len: 14
v_gene: TRBV29-1

CDR3aa: ASSIGLAGAYNEQF
abundance: -
j_gene: TRBJ2-1
len: 14
v_gene: TRBV19

CDR3aa: ASSWTGAITDTQY
abundance: -
j_gene: TRBJ2-3
len: 13
v_gene: TRBV27

CDR3aa: ASSDDRVHEQF
abundance: -
j_gene: TRBJ2-1
len: 11
v_gene: TRBV7-6